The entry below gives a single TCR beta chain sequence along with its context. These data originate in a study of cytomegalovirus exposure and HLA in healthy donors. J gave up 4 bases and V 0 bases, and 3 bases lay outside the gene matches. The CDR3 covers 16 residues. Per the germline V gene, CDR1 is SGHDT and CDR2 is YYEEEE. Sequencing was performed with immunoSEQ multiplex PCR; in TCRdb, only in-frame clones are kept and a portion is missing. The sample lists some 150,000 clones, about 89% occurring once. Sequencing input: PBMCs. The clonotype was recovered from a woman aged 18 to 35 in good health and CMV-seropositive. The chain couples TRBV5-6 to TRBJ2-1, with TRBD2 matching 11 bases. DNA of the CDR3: TGTGCCAGCAGCTTGGCCCCTAGCGGGAGGTACAATGAGCAGTTCTTC. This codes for CASSLAPSGRYNEQFF.